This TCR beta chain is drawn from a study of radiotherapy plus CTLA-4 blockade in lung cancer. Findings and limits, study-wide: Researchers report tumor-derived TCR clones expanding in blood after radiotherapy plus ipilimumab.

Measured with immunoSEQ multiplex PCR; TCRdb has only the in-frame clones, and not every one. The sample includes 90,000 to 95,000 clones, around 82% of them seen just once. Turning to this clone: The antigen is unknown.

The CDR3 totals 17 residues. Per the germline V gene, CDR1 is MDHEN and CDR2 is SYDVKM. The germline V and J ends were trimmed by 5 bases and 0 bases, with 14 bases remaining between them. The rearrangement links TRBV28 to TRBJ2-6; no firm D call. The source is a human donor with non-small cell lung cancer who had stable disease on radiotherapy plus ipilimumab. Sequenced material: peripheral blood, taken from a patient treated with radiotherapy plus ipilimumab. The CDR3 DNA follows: TGTGCCAGCAGTCCCGTACGGGTTATCTCTGGGGCCAACGTCCTGACTTTC. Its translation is CASSPVRVISGANVLTF.